These 15 T cell receptor beta chains were all obtained from the same sample, sequenced in a study of cytomegalovirus exposure and HLA in healthy donors (dated by TCRdb to the late 2010s). Receptor amplification or capture employed the immunoSEQ multiplex PCR assay. For the multiplex PCR, a mixture combining 60 forward primers for TCR Vbeta segments and 13 reverse primers for TCR Jbeta segments was used. TCRdb retrieved this table from immuneACCESS and kept in-frame rearrangements only. Not all clones are present; in checked studies, unresolved V genes account for under half, and no reason is known for the remainder. This sample holds over 150,000 clones; about 81% were observed only once. Of the sample, under 2.5% is held by the ten largest clones. What was sequenced was PBMCs. The receptors originated from a woman aged 25 to 39 in good health and CMV-seronegative.

The chain has TRBV6-5 and TRBJ2-1; 8 bases match TRBD1. V was pared by 7 bases and J by 7 bases, with 12 bases of the junction left unmatched. CDR3 length: 15 amino acids. Germline loops: CDR1 MNHEY, CDR2 SVGAGI. CDR3 sequence reads: CASTKTGGEENEQFF. In DNA, the CDR3 is TGTGCCAGCACTAAAACAGGGGGTGAGGAGAATGAGCAGTTCTTC.

Concerning this clone: The junction departs from germline at one end; a sequencing error may be responsible. The rearrangement joins TRBV28 to TRBJ2-6; 8 bases are shared with TRBD1. The CDR3 covers 14 residues. Germline CDR1 MDHEN, CDR2 SYDVKM. This CDR3 reads CASRQGYGANGLTF. CDR3 DNA sequence: TGTGCCAGCCGACAGGGGTATGGGGCCAACGGCCTGACTTTC.

The J gene is TRBJ1-1, the V gene TRBV15; D is perhaps TRBD1 (5 bases). The V gene's germline CDR1 is LNHNV and CDR2 YYDKDF (reference sequence). V dropped 1 base and J dropped 5 bases, with 11 bases sitting between them. CDR3 length: 14 amino acids. The CDR3 loop reads CATSRGAGQTEAFF. The CDR3 nucleotides are TGTGCCACCAGCAGAGGCGCGGGGCAAACTGAAGCTTTCTTT.

The rearrangement uses TRBV6-5 and TRBJ1-6; 11 bases align to TRBD1. CDR3 length equals 13 residues. Germline-derived CDR1 and CDR2 are MNHEY and SVGAGI. The junction had 2 bases not matched to a gene; V was cut back by 6 bases and J by 10 bases. CDR3 in DNA: TGTGCCAGCAGCCGGACAGGGGGCTCACCCCTCCACTTT. Protein product: CASSRTGGSPLHF.

In regard to this clone: Other DNA sequences within the sample encode an identical CDR3. The J gene is TRBJ2-1, the V gene TRBV28; D gene ambiguous. V shed 2 bases and J shed 7 bases, with 3 bases lying between them. The V gene's germline CDR1 is MDHEN and CDR2 SYDVKM. This CDR3 contains 11 residues. The CDR3 sequence is CASSLRNEQFF. The CDR3 coding sequence is TGTGCCAGCAGTTTACGGAATGAGCAGTTCTTC.

For this clone: The same CDR3 arises from other DNA sequences in this sample as well. The V gene is TRBV2, the J gene TRBJ2-3, with 9 bases lining up with TRBD1. V shed 4 bases, J shed 1 base, and the junction held 0 bases outside the gene matches. CDR3 length: 14 amino acids. Looked up from germline, CDR1 is SNHLY and CDR2 is FYNNEI. As DNA, the CDR3 is TGTGCCAGCAGTGGGACAGGGGGCACAGATACGCAGTATTTT. Its protein is CASSGTGGTDTQYF.

This chain uses TRBV19 with TRBJ1-1, with D unclear. The CDR3 contains 15 residues. Germline assignment: CDR1 LNHDA and CDR2 SQIVND (reference sequence). Trimming stripped 4 bases from V and 1 base from J, with 13 bases between. This CDR3 reads CASSTLRVRNTEAFF. CDR3 sequence (DNA): TGTGCCAGTAGTACATTGAGGGTAAGGAACACTGAAGCTTTCTTT.

This clone was recorded only once. The rearrangement uses TRBV9 and TRBJ2-5, with D maybe TRBD1 (5 bases). The germline V gene has CDR1 SGDLS and CDR2 YYNGEE. The V end was cut by 3 bases, the J end by 5 bases, with 14 bases between. The CDR3 has 14 residues. DNA of the CDR3: TGTGCCAGCAGCGATAGTCTGGGGCGGGAGACCCAGTACTTC. Its protein is CASSDSLGRETQYF.

This clone was seen only once. The chain has TRBV4-3 and TRBJ2-2, with 7 nucleotides matching TRBD1. Trimming at V came to 2 bases and at J to 0 bases, leaving 9 bases not matched to a gene. Germline loops: CDR1 LGHNA, CDR2 YSLEER. The CDR3 runs to 18 residues. This CDR3 reads CASSQWGPGTANTGELFF. CDR3 bases: TGCGCCAGCAGCCAATGGGGCCCCGGGACAGCGAACACCGGGGAGCTGTTTTTT.

The chain recombines TRBV27 with TRBJ1-4; TRBD1 matches at 9 bases. V was clipped by 5 bases and J by 9 bases; unmatched bases: 13. This CDR3 region has 16 residues. Per germline, CDR1 MNHEY and CDR2 SMNVEV (reference sequence). The CDR3 here is CASSPNPGTGYQKLFF. The CDR3 DNA sequence: TGTGCCAGCAGTCCAAATCCCGGGACAGGGTATCAAAAACTGTTTTTT.

This chain uses TRBV27 with TRBJ1-2; a weak D match, TRBD1 (5 bases). The CDR3 consists of 14 residues. From germline, CDR1 is MNHEY and CDR2 SMNVEV (reference sequence). The V and J ends lost 1 base and 4 bases respectively, with 10 bases between them. Here the CDR3 DNA reads TGTGCCAGCAGTTTATTAAGGGGCCCCTATGGCTACACCTTC. Its protein is CASSLLRGPYGYTF.

V is TRBV4-1 and J is TRBJ2-1; TRBD1 agrees at 9 bases. The CDR3 contains 17 residues. CDR1 is MGHRA, CDR2 YSYEKL, per germline. J was trimmed by 3 bases and V by 1 base; bases with no gene match: 7. The CDR3 region is CASSQVWGQGLYNEQFF. The CDR3 bases are TGCGCCAGCAGCCAAGTATGGGGACAGGGTCTCTACAATGAGCAGTTCTTC.

The chain has TRBV27 and TRBJ2-6; D not certain. The germline CDR1 and CDR2 sequences are MNHEY and SMNVEV (reference sequence). V was pared by 7 bases and J by 2 bases, with 15 bases between. The length of the CDR3 is 16 residues. CDR3 residues: CASTKLHPPGANVLTF. CDR3 nucleotide sequence: TGTGCCAGCACCAAACTCCACCCCCCTGGGGCCAACGTCCTGACTTTC.

The chain links TRBV27 to TRBJ2-5, with D possibly matching TRBD2 (5 bases). V was pared by 6 bases and J by 4 bases, with 12 bases between. The CDR3 runs to 13 residues. Germline assignment: CDR1 MNHEY and CDR2 SMNVEV (reference sequence). CDR3 coding DNA: TGTGCCAGCAGCGGGCGGGTTGGAGAGACCCAGTACTTC. Amino acid sequence: CASSGRVGETQYF.

The CDR3 loop reads CASSLLRQGPYTGELFF. The CDR3 nucleotides read TGTGCCAGCAGCTTATTAAGGCAGGGGCCTTACACCGGGGAGCTGTTTTTT. The rearrangement links TRBV7-9 to TRBJ2-2; perhaps TRBD1 as D (6 bases). This CDR3 has 17 amino acids. CDR1 and CDR2 (germline): SEHNR, FQNEAQ (reference sequence). V was clipped by 2 bases and J by 3 bases, with 16 bases between them. The full variable domain, in which reference TRBV7-9 and TRBJ2-2 provide the parts outside the CDR3, is DTGVSQNPRHKITKRGQNVTFRCDPISEHNRLYWYRQTLGQGPEFLTYFQNEAQLEKSRLLSDRFSAERPKGSFSTLEIQRTEQGDSAMYLCASSLLRQGPYTGELFFGEGSRLTVL.